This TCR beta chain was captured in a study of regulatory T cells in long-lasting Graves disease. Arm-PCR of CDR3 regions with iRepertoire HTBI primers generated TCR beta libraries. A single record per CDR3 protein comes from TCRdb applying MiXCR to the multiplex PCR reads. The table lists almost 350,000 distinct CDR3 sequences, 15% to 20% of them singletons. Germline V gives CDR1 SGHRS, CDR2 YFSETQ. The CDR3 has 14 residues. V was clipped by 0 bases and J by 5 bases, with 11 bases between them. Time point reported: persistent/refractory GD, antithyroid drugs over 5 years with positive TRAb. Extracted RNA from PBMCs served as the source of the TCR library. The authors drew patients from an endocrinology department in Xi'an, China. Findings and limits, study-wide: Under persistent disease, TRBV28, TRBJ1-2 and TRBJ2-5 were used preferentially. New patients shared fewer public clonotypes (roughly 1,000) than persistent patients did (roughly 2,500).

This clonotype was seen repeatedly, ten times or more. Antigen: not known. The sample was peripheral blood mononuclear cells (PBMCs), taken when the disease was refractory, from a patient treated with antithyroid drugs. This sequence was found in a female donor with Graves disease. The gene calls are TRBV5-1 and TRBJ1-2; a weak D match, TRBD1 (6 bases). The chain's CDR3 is CASSLDGGRYGYTF. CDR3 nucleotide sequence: TGCGCCAGCAGCTTGGACGGGGGCCGATATGGCTACACCTTC. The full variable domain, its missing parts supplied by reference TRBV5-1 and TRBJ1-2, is KAGVTQTPRYLIKTRGQQVTLSCSPISGHRSVSWYQQTPGQGLQFLFEYFSETQRNKGNFPGRFSGRQFSNSRSEMNVSTLELGDSALYLCASSLDGGRYGYTFGSGTRLTVV.